The clone carrying this TCR beta chain came up a few times. These data originate in a study of T-cell reconstitution after alpha-beta-depleted transplantation in children. Unique molecular identifiers were built into the TCRbeta library. Each CDR3 protein is one row after TCRdb ran MiXCR on the PCR reads. The table lists around 960,000 distinct CDR3 sequences, roughly 29% of them singletons. This receptor was obtained from a boy in the first two years of life who had a stem cell transplant for SCID, so the T cells may come from the graft donor. The specimen comprised PBMCs, mostly from graft donor cells, sampled 360 days after TCRalphabeta/CD19-depleted stem cell transplant.

CDR3 bases: TGCAGTGCTAGAGTCCCACAGGGAGACACTGAAGCTTTCTTT. Translation: CSARVPQGDTEAFF. The V gene is TRBV20-1, the J gene TRBJ1-1, with D perhaps TRBD1 (6 bases). Germline V gene data show CDR1 as DFQATT and CDR2 as SNEGSKA (reference sequence). V was shortened by 1 base and J by 3 bases, with 12 bases between the two germline ends. The CDR3 is 14 amino acids.